This T cell receptor (beta chain) was profiled in a study of T-cell reconstitution after alpha-beta-depleted transplantation in children. TCRbeta library construction was performed incorporating unique molecular identifiers. TCRdb redid the calling of the PCR reads with MiXCR, one entry per CDR3 protein. The repertoire has about 540,000 distinct CDR3 sequences, about 16% of them found once; the top ten carry 3.3%. J gave up 5 bases and V 6 bases, and 18 bases lay outside the gene matches. The CDR3 sequence is 17 residues long. The chain couples TRBV12-3 or TRBV12-4 to TRBJ2-5; the match to TRBD2 covers 7 bases. The sample was PBMCs from the stem cell graft donor, taken from the stem cell graft. This sequence originates from a human donor who donated a stem cell graft to a child with acute lymphoblastic leukemia. CDR3 in DNA: TGTGCCAGCAGGACTTCATGGACTAGTCATAGCTGGGAGACCCAGTACTTC. Its protein product is CASRTSWTSHSWETQYF.